The 26 T cell receptor beta chains below come from one sample, sequenced in a study of blood T cell repertoires in COVID-19. The data were produced by immunoSEQ multiplex PCR, yet TCRdb's version contains in-frame clones alone and is incomplete. The table includes over 150,000 clones, 70% to 90% detected once. The sample comprised peripheral blood. The receptors derive from a man aged 45-65 years with active or convalescent COVID-19.

The chain employs TRBV2 and TRBJ2-3; 9 nucleotides line up with TRBD2. Germline V gene sequence: CDR1 SNHLY, CDR2 FYNNEI. The CDR3 is made up of 16 amino acids. The V and J ends lost 8 bases and 0 bases, in that order; junction bases with no gene match: 9. DNA of the CDR3: TGTGCCAGCCAGACGTTTAGCGGGAGTAGCACAGATACGCAGTATTTT. It yields the protein CASQTFSGSSTDTQYF.

The chain recombines TRBV9 with TRBJ2-2; 10 nucleotides agree with TRBD2. CDR3 length equals 16 residues. Germline V gene sequence: CDR1 SGDLS, CDR2 YYNGEE. V shed 3 bases, J shed 4 bases, and the junction held 6 bases outside the gene matches. CDR3 bases: TGTGCCAGCAGCGGCACTAGCGGGGAGGTCACCGGGGAGCTGTTTTTT. As protein: CASSGTSGEVTGELFF.

This clone appeared a few times. The chain carries TRBV12-3 or TRBV12-4 and TRBJ1-5, with D tentatively TRBD1 (6 bases). V gave up 5 bases and J gave up 1 base, with 6 bases separating them. The CDR3 extends over 13 amino acids. The CDR3 DNA reads as TGTGCCAGCAGTGACAGGAGCAATCAGCCCCAGCATTTT. Translation gives CASSDRSNQPQHF.

This clone showed up just a few times. The chain uses TRBV5-4 and TRBJ2-1; 8 bases line up with TRBD1. This CDR3 is 14 amino acids long. The J segment lost 8 bases and the V segment lost 4 bases, leaving 8 bases of the junction unmatched. CDR1 and CDR2 from the germline V gene are SGHNT and YYREEE (reference sequence). The chain's CDR3 is CASSVSDRAYEQFF. CDR3 coding DNA: TGTGCCAGCAGCGTCTCGGACAGGGCATATGAGCAGTTCTTC.

This sequence joins TRBV7-2 and TRBJ1-6; D is perhaps TRBD1 (5 bases). The length of the CDR3 is 18 residues. V was trimmed by 5 bases and J by 1 base, leaving 18 bases between them. Looked up from germline, CDR1 is SGHTA and CDR2 is FQGNSA. CDR3 sequence: CASSGQSVSGSYNSPLHF. The CDR3 DNA reads as TGTGCCAGCAGCGGTCAATCAGTCTCAGGGTCCTATAATTCACCCCTCCACTTT.

The chain couples TRBV5-4 to TRBJ1-2; 10 nucleotides align to TRBD1. V was pared by 5 bases and J by 4 bases, with 8 bases of the junction left unmatched. This CDR3 comprises 15 residues. CDR1 and CDR2 (germline): SGHNT, YYREEE (reference sequence). DNA of the CDR3: TGTGCCAGCAGAATCCCGGGACAGGGGACCTATGGCTACACCTTC. Amino acid sequence: CASRIPGQGTYGYTF.

The V gene is TRBV6-1, the J gene TRBJ1-6; D uncertain. Per germline, CDR1 MNHNS and CDR2 SASEGT. CDR3 length equals 13 residues. The germline V and J ends were trimmed by 3 bases and 10 bases, with 10 bases remaining between them. In DNA form, the CDR3 reads TGTGCCAGCAGTGAGACGAGCAGGTCACCCCTCCACTTT. It yields the protein CASSETSRSPLHF.

The V gene is TRBV6-5, the J gene TRBJ2-6; tentative D call: TRBD1 (6 bases). Looked up from germline, CDR1 is MNHEY and CDR2 is SVGAGI. The CDR3 runs 12 residues. Trimming removed 8 bases from V and 4 bases from J, with 6 bases in between. The CDR3 region has the DNA TGTGCCAGCGACAGGGGGGCCAACGTCCTGACTTTC. Translating it yields CASDRGANVLTF.

The V call is TRBV7-2, the J call TRBJ1-5; TRBD1 is a possible D gene (5 bases). V lost 8 bases and J lost 2, with 13 bases in between. The CDR3 loop spans 14 amino acids. The germline V gene has CDR1 SGHTA and CDR2 FQGNSA. CDR3: CASSLTVGNQPQHF. The CDR3, as DNA: TGTGCCAGCTCCCTGACAGTGGGCAATCAGCCCCAGCATTTT.

This chain links TRBV11-3 with TRBJ1-6, with 7 bases identical to TRBD1. CDR3 size: 15 residues. Germline assignment: CDR1 SGHNT and CDR2 YENEEA. Losses at the gene ends were 6 bases for V and 5 bases for J; bases not matched to a gene: 7. The CDR3 DNA reads TGTGCCAGCAGAGACGGGACAGAGCATAATTCACCCCTCCACTTT. Translation: CASRDGTEHNSPLHF.

This clone was seen only a few times. V and J are TRBV19 and TRBJ1-2; D is unresolved. This CDR3 has 13 residues. V dropped 8 bases and J dropped 5 bases, with 15 bases sitting between them. Per the germline V gene, CDR1 is LNHDA and CDR2 is SQIVND (reference sequence). CDR3 loop: CASSREELYGYTF. The CDR3 DNA is TGTGCCAGTTCGAGGGAAGAATTATATGGCTACACCTTC.

The CDR3 DNA sequence: TGTGCCAGCAGTTACAACAGGGGGCTAAGCTCACCCCTCCACTTT. It translates to CASSYNRGLSSPLHF. The V and J genes are TRBV6-5 and TRBJ1-6; 9 nucleotides line up with TRBD1. Germline V gene sequence: CDR1 MNHEY, CDR2 SVGAGI. Trimming removed 2 bases from V and 10 bases from J; junction bases left unmatched: 6. This CDR3 spans 15 amino acids.

The chain combines TRBV5-1 with TRBJ2-5; 9 bases match TRBD2. Germline assignment: CDR1 SGHRS and CDR2 YFSETQ. CDR3 length: 17 amino acids. V shed 0 bases and J 5 bases; nucleotides not matched to a gene: 11. The CDR3 reads CASSLGTSGPSGETQYF. The CDR3, as DNA: TGCGCCAGCAGCTTGGGAACTAGCGGGCCGTCCGGGGAGACCCAGTACTTC.

V usage is TRBV18 and J usage is TRBJ2-3; 8 nucleotides line up with TRBD2. Germline assignment: CDR1 KGHSH and CDR2 LQKENI. V dropped 2 bases and J dropped 0; count of bases not matched to a gene: 7. This CDR3 is built from 17 residues. This CDR3 is CASSPNTGGISTDTQYF. The CDR3 DNA follows: TGTGCCAGCTCACCAAACACGGGGGGGATTAGCACAGATACGCAGTATTTT.

This chain joins TRBV7-2 and TRBJ2-5, with D unresolved. Trimming took off 3 bases at V and 2 bases at J, with 7 bases between the two ends. Germline V gene lookup returns CDR1 SGHTA and CDR2 FQGNSA. The CDR3 length is 13 residues. CDR3 sequence: CASSFYNQETQYF. The CDR3, as DNA: TGTGCCAGCAGCTTTTACAATCAAGAGACCCAGTACTTC.

The chain joins TRBV15 to TRBJ2-3; 8 positions agree with TRBD2. The CDR3 is 16 residues long. J was trimmed by 5 bases and V by 0 bases; bases with no gene match: 7. The germline V gene encodes CDR1 LNHNV and CDR2 YYDKDF (reference sequence). CDR3 loop: CATSREASGGRDTQYF. CDR3 sequence (DNA): TGTGCCACCAGCAGAGAGGCGAGCGGGGGTAGAGATACGCAGTATTTT.

J is TRBJ1-1 and V is TRBV6-5; 7 bases are a match to TRBD1. CDR1 MNHEY and CDR2 SVGAGI come from the germline V gene. CDR3 length: 14 residues. After removal of 6 bases from V and 1 base from J, the junction contained 5 bases not matched to a gene. CDR3 protein: CASRQGMGNTEAFF. The DNA for the CDR3 is TGTGCCAGCAGACAGGGGATGGGGAACACTGAAGCTTTCTTT.

V is TRBV5-1 and J is TRBJ2-6; D possibly corresponds to TRBD2 (6 bases). V gave up 6 bases and J gave up 4 bases, with 20 bases separating them. The CDR3 totals 17 residues. Germline V gene sequence: CDR1 SGHRS, CDR2 YFSETQ. CDR3 nucleotide sequence: TGCGCCAGCACCTGGGGACTGAAGACAACCGGGGCCAACGTCCTGACTTTC. This codes for CASTWGLKTTGANVLTF. Drawing the rest from reference TRBV5-1 and TRBJ2-6, the complete variable domain is KAGVTQTPRYLIKTRGQQVTLSCSPISGHRSVSWYQQTPGQGLQFLFEYFSETQRNKGNFPGRFSGRQFSNSRSEMNVSTLELGDSALYLCASTWGLKTTGANVLTFGAGSRLTVL.

The chain links TRBV4-1 to TRBJ2-3; 10 bases are shared with TRBD2. J gave up 4 bases and V 4 bases, and 8 bases lay outside the gene matches. The CDR3 is 16 residues long. Germline assignment: CDR1 MGHRA and CDR2 YSYEKL. In DNA form, the CDR3 reads TGCGCCAGCAGCCGCCTTGGAGCGGGGGGGCCAGATACGCAGTATTTT. It translates to CASSRLGAGGPDTQYF.

V gene TRBV5-3 combines with J gene TRBJ2-3, with 7 bases fitting TRBD2. TRBV5-3 is designated an ORF whose function remains uncertain. This CDR3 is 16 amino acids long. V lost 4 bases to trimming and J lost 2 bases; unmatched junction nucleotides: 10. The CDR3 DNA follows: TGTGCCAGAAGCCTTTGGACGGGGGGTATCACAGATACGCAGTATTTT. It translates to CARSLWTGGITDTQYF.

This clone was counted once. The genes are TRBV5-6 and TRBJ1-2; TRBD1 agrees at 8 bases. The CDR3 extends over 13 amino acids. Germline V lookup: CDR1 SGHDT, CDR2 YYEEEE. The V and J ends lost 6 bases and 8 bases, in that order; junction bases with no gene match: 9. CDR3 protein: CASNPDRAGGYTF. The CDR3 nucleotides are TGTGCCAGCAACCCGGACAGGGCTGGAGGCTACACCTTC. The entire variable domain, with the rest obtained from reference TRBV5-6 and TRBJ1-2, is as follows: DAGVTQSPTHLIKTRGQQVTLRCSPKSGHDTVSWYQQALGQGPQFIFQYYEEEERQRGNFPDRFSGHQFPNYSSELNVNALLLGDSALYLCASNPDRAGGYTFGSGTRLTVV.

The chain has TRBV12-5 and TRBJ1-2; 10 positions agree with TRBD1. Looked up from germline, CDR1 is LGHNT and CDR2 is FRNRAP. The CDR3 runs 14 residues. The V segment lost 1 base and the J segment 7 bases; nucleotides outside the gene matches: 3. CDR3 sequence reads: CASGLDGDRGGYTF. The CDR3 coding sequence is TGTGCTAGTGGTTTGGACGGGGACAGGGGTGGCTACACCTTC.

The J gene is TRBJ1-2, the V gene TRBV7-2; D not resolved. CDR1 is SGHTA, CDR2 FQGNSA, per germline. V was shortened by 5 bases and J by 8 bases, with 15 bases between the two germline ends. This CDR3 has 13 amino acids. Here the CDR3 DNA reads TGTGCCAGCAGCCCCGGTCCTGTAAGAGGCTACACCTTC. Protein: CASSPGPVRGYTF.

This clone was observed a single time. The V and J genes are TRBV6-2 or TRBV6-3 and TRBJ1-5, with TRBD1 matching over 7 bases. This CDR3 is 13 amino acids long. The junction had 3 bases not matched to a gene; V was cut back by 4 bases and J by 6 bases. Germline CDR1 and CDR2: MNHEY and SVGEGT. The DNA for the CDR3 is TGTGCCAGCAGTTTGACAGGGACTCAGCCCCAGCATTTT. Protein: CASSLTGTQPQHF.

This chain links TRBV3-1 (or the pseudogene TRBV3-2) with TRBJ2-7; weak D call: TRBD1 (5 bases). Between the trimmed V and J ends, which lost 3 bases and 5 bases, there was a span of 11 bases. Looked up from germline, CDR1 is LGHDT and CDR2 is YNNKEL (reference sequence). CDR3 length: 13 amino acids. The CDR3 DNA follows: TGTGCCAGCAGCCATGCAGGGAATCACGAGCAGTACTTC. Its translation is CASSHAGNHEQYF.

The genes are TRBV2 and TRBJ1-2; no clear D. CDR3 length: 14 residues. Trimming removed 4 bases at V and 4 bases at J, with 13 bases between. Germline CDR1 is SNHLY and CDR2 is FYNNEI. The CDR3, as DNA: TGTGCCAGCAGTGGAGGGCGATTACGCTATGGCTACACCTTC. It specifies CASSGGRLRYGYTF.